A selection of T cell receptor beta chains follows, all from one sample in a study of CD8 T cells in ankylosing spondylitis. TCRdb itself ran the 5' RACE reads through MiXCR, one entry per CDR3 protein. The profile shows 250,000 to 400,000 distinct CDR3 sequences, around a tenth of them singletons. The sequencing input was blood, either unsorted or a sorted T cell fraction (not recorded which). The receptors originated from a female donor with ankylosing spondylitis or in good health (not recorded which). CDR3s include the opening cysteine and the closing phenylalanine or tryptophan. D genes are given only for firm matches. Size is omitted from some rows. Given values are once, few, many or a class for expanded clones.

size	V	D	J	CDR3	DNA
many	TRBV5-8	NA	TRBJ1-5	CASSLINGDQPQHF	TGTGCCAGCAGCTTGATTAATGGGGATCAGCCCCAGCATTTT
many	TRBV20-1	NA	TRBJ2-1	CSERGLSYNEQFF	TGCAGTGAACGGGGCCTCTCCTACAATGAGCAGTTCTTC
NA	TRBV20-1	TRBD2	TRBJ2-7	CSARDSLAGGPITFNEQYF	TGCAGTGCTAGAGATTCCCTAGCGGGAGGGCCTATAACTTTCAACGAGCAGTACTTC
few	TRBV24-1	NA	TRBJ2-6	CATSDSRVAGANVLTF	TGTGCCACCAGTGATTCGAGGGTCGCTGGGGCCAACGTCCTGACTTTC
NA	TRBV5-1	TRBD2	TRBJ2-1	CASSLEGLAGHGNEQFF	TGCGCCAGCAGCTTGGAAGGACTAGCGGGGCACGGGAATGAGCAGTTCTTC
NA	TRBV7-9	TRBD2	TRBJ2-1	CASSTRTSGGGFNEQFF	TGTGCCAGCAGCACTCGGACTAGCGGGGGAGGATTCAATGAGCAGTTCTTC
many	TRBV29-1	TRBD2	TRBJ2-2	CSVEGAFFGTSGRPSNTGELFF	TGCAGCGTTGAAGGGGCGTTTTTTGGGACTAGCGGGAGGCCCTCGAACACCGGGGAGCTGTTTTTT
many	TRBV6-1	NA	TRBJ1-2	CATSSDSGVYNYGYTF	TGTGCCACCTCAAGCGACTCCGGGGTGTATAACTATGGCTACACCTTC
many	TRBV12-3/TRBV12-4	TRBD1	TRBJ1-2	CASSTGGGYGYTF	TGTGCCAGCAGTACAGGGGGCGGCTATGGCTACACCTTC
many	TRBV10-3	TRBD1	TRBJ2-1	CAISGDRGHEQFF	TGTGCCATCAGTGGGGACAGGGGACATGAGCAGTTCTTC
few	TRBV9	TRBD2	TRBJ2-3	CASSVYGGASTDTQYF	TGTGCCAGCAGCGTATACGGGGGGGCTAGCACAGATACGCAGTATTTT
many	TRBV12-3/TRBV12-4	NA	TRBJ2-4	CASSFGGPKNIQYF	TGTGCCAGCAGTTTTGGGGGTCCCAAAAACATTCAGTACTTC
many	TRBV5-6	NA	TRBJ1-5	CASSFGGEQPQHF	TGTGCCAGCAGCTTTGGGGGAGAACAGCCCCAGCATTTT
many	TRBV9	NA	TRBJ2-3	CASSTGTSSTDTQYF	TGTGCCAGCAGCACCGGGACTTCTAGCACAGATACGCAGTATTTT
few	TRBV5-1	TRBD1	TRBJ2-7	CASSLGSGGRYEQYF	TGCGCCAGCAGCTTGGGGTCAGGGGGTAGGTACGAGCAGTACTTC
NA	TRBV29-1	NA	TRBJ1-1	CSVEGGGFTEAFF	TGCAGCGTTGAAGGAGGGGGGTTCACTGAAGCTTTCTTT
many	TRBV28	TRBD2	TRBJ2-1	CASSQTTPGLAALSSYNEQFF	TGTGCCAGCAGCCAAACGACCCCGGGACTAGCGGCTCTTAGCTCCTACAATGAGCAGTTCTTC
few	TRBV5-6	NA	TRBJ1-2	CASSSANGGAVLYGYTF	TGTGCCAGCAGCTCGGCAAACGGGGGCGCGGTTCTCTATGGCTACACCTTC
few	TRBV5-1	NA	TRBJ2-6	CASSLAEYGQKAGANVLTF	TGCGCCAGCAGCTTGGCGGAGTACGGACAGAAAGCTGGGGCCAACGTCCTGACTTTC
NA	TRBV29-1	NA	TRBJ1-4	CSVAGGPTNEKLFF	TGCAGCGTTGCCGGGGGACCAACTAATGAAAAACTGTTTTTT
many	TRBV5-1	NA	TRBJ2-2	CASSLGGPGELFF	TGCGCCAGCAGCTTGGGCGGACCCGGGGAGCTGTTTTTT
many	TRBV4-2	NA	TRBJ2-6	CASSPTGLGSGANVLTF	TGTGCCAGCAGCCCCACGGGGTTGGGGTCTGGGGCCAACGTCCTGACTTTC
NA	TRBV3-1	TRBD2	TRBJ2-5	CASSQDRGRGTQYF	TGTGCCAGCAGCCAAGATAGAGGGAGGGGGACCCAGTACTTC
NA	TRBV24-1	NA	TRBJ2-1	CATSDLRAGMGNEQFF	TGTGCCACCAGTGATTTGAGGGCGGGAATGGGAAATGAGCAGTTCTTC